This TCR beta chain is drawn from a study of PD-L1 blockade in urothelial cancer. Turning to the study itself: Patients with male sex and bladder-origin urothelial cancer accounted for most of the 29 enrolled. Each blood sample yielded a median of about 150,000 T cells.

The V end was cut by 1 base, the J end by 0 bases, with 10 bases between. Germline CDR1 reads SGHDT; CDR2 reads YYEEEE. CDR3 size: 15 residues. The repertoire was sequenced with immunoSEQ multiplex PCR; TCRdb's copy has only in-frame clones and lacks some. The sample has about 90,000 clones, 90% to 95% seen once. This material consisted of PBMCs, taken around atezolizumab (anti-PD-L1) treatment. The origin of this receptor is a man between 60 and 70 years old with urothelial cancer. This chain connects TRBV5-6 to TRBJ2-5, with D perhaps matching TRBD2 (6 bases). CDR3 sequence reads: CASSLYGRNQETQYF. The CDR3 nucleotides read TGTGCCAGCAGCTTGTATGGGAGGAACCAAGAGACCCAGTACTTC.